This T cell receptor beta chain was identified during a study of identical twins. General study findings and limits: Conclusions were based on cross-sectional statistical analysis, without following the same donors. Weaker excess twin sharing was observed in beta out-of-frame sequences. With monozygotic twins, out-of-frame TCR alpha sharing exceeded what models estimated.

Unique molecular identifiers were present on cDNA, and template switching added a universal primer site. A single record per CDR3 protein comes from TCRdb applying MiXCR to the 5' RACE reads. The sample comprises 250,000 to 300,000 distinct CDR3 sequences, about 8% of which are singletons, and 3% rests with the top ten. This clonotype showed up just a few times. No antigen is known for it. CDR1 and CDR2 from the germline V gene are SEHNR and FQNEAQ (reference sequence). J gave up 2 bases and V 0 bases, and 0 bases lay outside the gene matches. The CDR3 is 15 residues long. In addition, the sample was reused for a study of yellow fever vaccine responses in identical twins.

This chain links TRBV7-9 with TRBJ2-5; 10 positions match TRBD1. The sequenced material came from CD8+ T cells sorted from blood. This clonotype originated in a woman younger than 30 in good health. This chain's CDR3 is CASSLADRGQETQYF. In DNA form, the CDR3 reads TGTGCCAGCAGCTTAGCGGACAGGGGGCAAGAGACCCAGTACTTC. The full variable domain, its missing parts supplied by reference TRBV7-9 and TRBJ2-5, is DTGVSQNPRHKITKRGQNVTFRCDPISEHNRLYWYRQTLGQGPEFLTYFQNEAQLEKSRLLSDRFSAERPKGSFSTLEIQRTEQGDSAMYLCASSLADRGQETQYFGPGTRLLVL.